The following is a T cell receptor beta chain sequence with its context. The table lists this clone with a few counts. Its antigen target is currently unknown. Base qualities are not recorded, but no much larger clone differs from it by a single base. From each donor, a single peripheral blood sample of approximately 120 mL on average was drawn into heparinised tubes. A BD FACSAria II was used to sort naive, central memory, regulatory and stem cell-like memory CD4+ T cells with a panel that included CD45RO, CCR7, CD25, CD127, CD95 and CD27. Purity was above 95% for every sorted population. PBMCs were isolated immediately by Lymphoprep density gradient centrifugation and stained directly without culture. To minimize batch effects, samples were stained and sorted in pairs, one healthy donor with one patient per experiment. This entry belongs to a study of beta chain features in type 1 diabetes (dated by TCRdb to between 2017 and 2018). Broadly, across the study: Patients and healthy donors did not differ in mean age, gender distribution, total cell number or subset yield. A total of 107,917,701 sorted cells were examined across all samples, and a strong correlation was observed between cell number per subset and RNA yield. In the study, TCRB repertoires of sorted circulating CD4+ T cell subsets from recently diagnosed type 1 diabetes patients were compared with those of matched healthy donors. Naive and central memory subsets were obtained from all 30 or so donors, but regulatory and stem cell-like memory subsets were isolated from only 8 patients and roughly 8 healthy donors.

In the germline V gene, CDR1 corresponds to SGHNT and CDR2 to YENEEA. Between the V and J ends, shortened by 6 bases and 9 bases respectively, the junction contains 12 bases. Reading from cysteine to phenylalanine, the CDR3 counts 12 amino acids. Only CDR3 DNA is held: 36 bases, read in frame from base 1. The study at large found these results: A moderate but significant shortening of TCRB CDR3 length was observed in type 1 diabetes patients in all four CD4+ subsets. Only small numbers of individuals were included in the HLA sub-analyses, which left unresolved whether HLA type had any influence on TCRB rearrangement. PCR may preferentially amplify shorter templates, but because patient and control samples were amplified and corrected together, any resulting skew would affect both groups equally. At VDJ recombination sites, patients with type 1 diabetes made fewer insertions and deleted more nucleotides, a pattern implying thymic rearrangement abnormalities. The naive, central memory and regulatory TCRB repertoires appeared to resemble one another more closely among patients than among healthy donors. Because cDNA was sequenced instead of genomic DNA, highly expressing activated cells could be over-represented, though the groups showed no difference in activation or CD3 levels.

The entire isolated RNA was reverse transcribed using the High Capacity cDNA Reverse Transcription Kit, and thus expressed TCRB transcripts were sequenced. Deep immunoSEQ sequencing was applied to naive, central memory and regulatory T cell samples, giving an average of roughly 3.5 million total reads per sample. After sorted cells were lysed in RLT buffer, RNA was extracted with DNase-treated RNeasy Micro or Mini kits, with the choice depending on cell number. To prevent cross-contamination, each cell subset was processed individually, whereas patient and healthy donor samples were processed jointly. TCRB sequences were amplified from cDNA with the immunoSEQ multiplex PCR, producing 87-bp fragments spanning the CDR3 region. Amplicons were sequenced on the Illumina HiSeq platform. In the paper's pipeline: Synthetic template baselines were used to correct PCR bias computationally, reads within Hamming distance 2 were collapsed, and singletons that could not be merged were discarded. Reads were aligned against IMGT to assign V, D and J genes, CDR3 length and insertions or deletions at six rearrangement sites. Within each subset, clonotype counts were normalized to the number of sorted cells before true diversity and Gini coefficients were calculated with the tcR R package. The overlap coefficient, calculated on TCRB nucleotide sequences, was used to quantify repertoire sharing. Out-of-frame TCRB sequences from naive cells were analyzed as a proxy for the pre-selection repertoire. In its TCRdb copy, this immuneACCESS table keeps in-frame sequences only and misses some clones. Where compared with another copy, unresolved V genes explain less than half of these, and the others have no known cause. The DNA gave D and trimming, while V, J and clone size come from that table. This sample lists around 280,000 clones; about 15% were detected once. The ten largest clones capture 0.015% to 0.017% of the sample.

Sequenced: naive CD4+ T cells from blood. The cell subset or site label, as the study defines it: true naive CD4+ T cells. The sequence is built from TRBV11-3 and TRBJ2-1; perhaps TRBD1 is the D gene, with 6 bases matching. The sequence was obtained from a man aged 18 to 35 with type 1 diabetes. The bases are TGTGCCAGCAGTGAGGGGGATACTGAGCAGTTCTTC. Its protein product is CASSEGDTEQFF.